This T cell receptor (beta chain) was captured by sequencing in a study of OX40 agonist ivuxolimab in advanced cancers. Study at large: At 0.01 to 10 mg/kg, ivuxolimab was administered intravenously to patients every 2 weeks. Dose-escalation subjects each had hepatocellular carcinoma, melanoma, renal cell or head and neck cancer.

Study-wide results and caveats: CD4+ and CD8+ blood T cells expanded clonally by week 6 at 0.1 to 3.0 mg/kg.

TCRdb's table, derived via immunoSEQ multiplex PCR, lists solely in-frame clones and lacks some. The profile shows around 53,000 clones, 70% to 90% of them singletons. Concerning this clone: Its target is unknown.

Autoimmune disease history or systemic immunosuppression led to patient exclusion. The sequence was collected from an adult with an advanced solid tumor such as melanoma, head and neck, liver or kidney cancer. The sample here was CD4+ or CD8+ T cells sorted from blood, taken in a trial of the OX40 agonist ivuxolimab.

The CDR3 sequence is CASSLEGGNQPQHF. For the CDR3, the DNA is TGTGCCAGCAGCTTGGAAGGAGGGAATCAGCCCCAGCATTTT. J is TRBJ1-5 and V is TRBV5-5, with D unclear. Trimming took 0 bases from V and 4 from J, leaving 8 bases between them. Germline CDR1 reads SGHKS; CDR2 reads YYEKEE (reference sequence). The CDR3 loop spans 14 amino acids.